The 26 T cell receptor beta chains reported below all come from one sample, sequenced in a study of blood T cells in healthy people across ages. Through a sample-barcoded 5' primer and a J-beta primer mix, a second PCR was run for 7 to 11 cycles. TCRdb redid the calling of the 5' RACE reads with MiXCR, one entry per CDR3 protein. The table has approximately 1.5 million distinct CDR3 sequences, 40% to 45% seen once. Sequencing was carried out using blood. The source is a woman between 18 and 29 years old in good health.

This sequence joins TRBV6-2 or TRBV6-3 and TRBJ2-6, with D unclear. Germline V gene sequence: CDR1 MNHEY, CDR2 SVGEGT. This CDR3 region has 16 residues. The germline V and J ends were trimmed by 0 bases and 0 bases, with 6 bases remaining between them. This chain's CDR3 is CASSYSRSSGANVLTF. CDR3 DNA sequence: TGTGCCAGCAGTTACTCGAGGAGCTCTGGGGCCAACGTCCTGACTTTC.

Many counts were recorded for this clonotype. The chain uses TRBV12-3 or TRBV12-4 and TRBJ2-1; the D is unclear. The CDR3 extends over 11 amino acids. The V gene lost 5 bases and the J gene lost 8 bases, with 7 bases spanning the gap. CDR3 sequence reads: CASSPSDEQFF. CDR3 DNA sequence: TGTGCCAGCAGTCCCTCCGATGAGCAGTTCTTC.

This chain links TRBV5-1 with TRBJ2-3; 14 bases align to TRBD2. V dropped 1 base and J dropped 3; count of bases not matched to a gene: 4. The CDR3 runs to 17 residues. Looked up from germline, CDR1 is SGHRS and CDR2 is YFSETQ. The CDR3 loop is CASSLSGTSGRTDTQYF. The DNA for the CDR3 is TGCGCCAGCAGCTTGTCTGGGACTAGCGGGAGAACAGATACGCAGTATTTT.

The chain joins TRBV7-9 to TRBJ1-1, with D maybe TRBD1 (5 bases). V gave up 8 bases and J gave up 9 bases, with 19 bases separating them. Germline V gene lookup returns CDR1 SEHNR and CDR2 FQNEAQ (reference sequence). The CDR3 totals 13 residues. This chain's CDR3 is CASGQGRDLKAFF. In DNA, the CDR3 is TGTGCCAGCGGTCAAGGTCGGGACCTAAAAGCTTTCTTT.

The chain combines TRBV7-3 with TRBJ2-1, with D uncertain. The germline CDR1 and CDR2 sequences are SGHTA and FQGTGA. This CDR3 has 15 amino acids. V lost 9 bases and J lost 0, with 15 bases in between. CDR3 region: CASSTDASSYNEQFF. The CDR3 DNA sequence: TGTGCCAGTAGTACCGACGCGAGCTCCTACAATGAGCAGTTCTTC.

This chain links TRBV7-9 with TRBJ1-2, with 7 bases fitting TRBD1. The CDR3 is 14 amino acids. Looked up from germline, CDR1 is SEHNR and CDR2 is FQNEAQ (reference sequence). After removal of 5 bases from V and 4 bases from J, the junction contained 7 bases not matched to a gene. CDR3 DNA: TGTGCCAGCAGCAGCCGGGACAGAGTCTATGGCTACACCTTC. The encoded protein is CASSSRDRVYGYTF.

This clonotype came up a few times. The rearrangement links TRBV5-5 to TRBJ2-1; a possible D gene is TRBD2 (5 bases). The V end was cut by 2 bases, the J end by 0 bases, with 15 bases between. The CDR3 is made up of 17 amino acids. Looked up from germline, CDR1 is SGHKS and CDR2 is YYEKEE (reference sequence). Here the CDR3 reads CASSLFGLGSSYNEQFF. The DNA for the CDR3 is TGTGCCAGCAGCTTATTTGGGCTTGGGAGCTCCTACAATGAGCAGTTCTTC.

This chain's CDR3 is CASRDTSGGPNYGYTF. CDR3 in DNA: TGTGCCAGCAGAGACACGAGTGGGGGGCCCAACTATGGCTACACCTTC. The V and J genes are TRBV9 and TRBJ1-2; D is possibly TRBD1 (6 bases). Looked up from germline, CDR1 is SGDLS and CDR2 is YYNGEE. Trimming took 5 bases from V and 2 from J, leaving 19 bases between them. The CDR3 contains 16 residues.

CDR3 coding DNA: TGTGCCAGCAGCTTAGTTGGGACAGGGGTCTCTGGGGCCAACGTCCTGACTTTC. This translates into CASSLVGTGVSGANVLTF. This rearrangement joins TRBV7-2 to TRBJ2-6, with TRBD1 identical over 10 bases. This CDR3 is 18 amino acids long. CDR1 and CDR2 (germline): SGHTA, FQGNSA. J gave up 0 bases and V 1 base, and 3 bases lay outside the gene matches.

This chain uses TRBV3-1 with TRBJ2-7; weak D call: TRBD1 (6 bases). The CDR3 consists of 15 residues. Trimming cost V 3 bases and J 3 bases, with 15 bases left between them. Germline lookup yields CDR1 LGHDT and CDR2 YNNKEL (reference sequence). The CDR3 DNA reads as TGTGCCAGCAGCCAGGCACAGGGTCCCTTCTACGAGCAGTACTTC. Protein: CASSQAQGPFYEQYF.

This chain joins TRBV20-1 and TRBJ2-5; TRBD2 agrees at 8 bases. The J call is uncertain, as TRBJ2-1 better fits the DNA end. This CDR3 comprises 16 residues. The germline V gene has CDR1 DFQATT and CDR2 SNEGSKA (reference sequence). The CDR3 sequence is CSARDFLRGGQETQFF. The CDR3 DNA reads TGCAGTGCTAGAGATTTTCTTCGGGGGGGACAAGAGACCCAGTTCTTC.

The gene calls are TRBV11-2 and TRBJ1-4; unclear D gene. The germline V gene encodes CDR1 SGHAT and CDR2 FQNNGV. The CDR3 has 13 residues. DNA of the CDR3: TGTGCTGTCACTGGCAGCCCAAATGAAAAACTGTTTTTT. It is translated as CAVTGSPNEKLFF.

Regarding this clonotype: A junction end diverges from the germline sequence, so it may reflect a read error. This chain uses TRBV12-3 or TRBV12-4 with TRBJ1-2; 9 bases map to TRBD1. CDR3 length: 14 amino acids. CDR3 bases: TGTGCCAGCAGGTGGGGACAGGGTAACTATGACTACACCTTC. Translating gives CASRWGQGNYDYTF.

V and J are TRBV6-6 and TRBJ1-2; possible D gene TRBD1, 5 bases. Germline V gene sequence: CDR1 MNHNY, CDR2 SVGAGI (reference sequence). V was cut by 6 bases and J by 4 bases, with 21 bases left in between. CDR3 length: 16 residues. In DNA form, the CDR3 reads TGTGCCAGCAGGATCTCCGGGGGACGTCCTACCTATGGCTACACCTTC. It specifies CASRISGGRPTYGYTF.

V and J are TRBV7-8 and TRBJ2-1; TRBD2 might be the D (5 bases). The J call is in doubt because the DNA end fits TRBJ2-7 better. CDR3 size: 19 residues. Germline CDR1 SGHVS, CDR2 FQNEAQ. CDR3 sequence (DNA): TGTGCCAGCAGCTTAGTTTTTAAAGCTAGCCGGAGCTCCTACAATGAGCAGTACTTC. This encodes CASSLVFKASRSSYNEQYF.

Points on this clonotype: Mismatch with germline at one junction end may stem from a read error. The chain links TRBV18 to TRBJ1-1, with 7 bases matching TRBD1. The germline V gene encodes CDR1 KGHSH and CDR2 LQKENI. The CDR3 is made up of 15 amino acids. In nucleotides, the CDR3 is TGTGCCAGTTCACCAACCGGGACAGAGAACACTGAAGCTTTCTTT. Translation gives CASSPTGTENTEAFF.

The gene calls are TRBV29-1 and TRBJ1-2; D remains ambiguous. Germline CDR1 SQVTM, CDR2 ANQGSEA. The ends were cut back, 0 bases at V and 4 bases at J, with 9 bases in the middle. The CDR3 is 13 residues long. CDR3 residues: CSVEDPGSYGYTF. The CDR3 region has the DNA TGCAGCGTTGAAGATCCGGGAAGCTATGGCTACACCTTC.

The genes are TRBV20-1 and TRBJ1-5, with D possibly TRBD1 on 5 matching bases. Trimming pared 1 base from V and 4 bases from J, leaving 11 bases between. CDR3 size: 14 residues. CDR1 DFQATT and CDR2 SNEGSKA come from the germline V gene (reference sequence). CDR3 sequence (DNA): TGCAGTGCTAGAGCCAGGGATAATAATCAGCCCCAGCATTTT. It yields the protein CSARARDNNQPQHF.

The chain has TRBV28 and TRBJ2-1; 9 nucleotides align to TRBD2. Unmatched junction bases numbered 13, after V lost 6 bases and J lost 10 bases. This CDR3 contains 15 residues. The germline CDR1 and CDR2 sequences are MDHEN and SYDVKM. As DNA, the CDR3 is TGTGCCAGCAGCCCTTCCAGCGGGAGGTTCAGGGAGCAGTTCTTC. This gives the protein CASSPSSGRFREQFF.

The V call is TRBV15, the J call TRBJ2-7, with TRBD2 as a possible D gene (6 bases). CDR3 size: 15 residues. Germline values: CDR1 LNHNV, CDR2 YYDKDF (reference sequence). Deletions cut 6 bases from V and 7 bases from J, with 22 bases between. DNA of the CDR3: TGTGCCACCAGACAATTAGGGACTGGATACAATGAGCAGTACTTC. Translation gives CATRQLGTGYNEQYF.

The chain recombines TRBV4-3 with TRBJ2-7; a weak D match, TRBD1 (5 bases). This CDR3 is built from 15 residues. Germline-derived CDR1 and CDR2 are LGHNA and YSLEER. V lost 4 bases and J 3 bases, leaving 16 bases between the germline ends. CDR3 protein: CASSPLMGQYYEQYF. The DNA of the CDR3 is TGCGCCAGCAGCCCCTTAATGGGGCAGTACTACGAGCAGTACTTC.

The chain recombines TRBV20-1 with TRBJ2-7, with TRBD1 identical over 8 bases. CDR1 and CDR2 (germline): DFQATT, SNEGSKA (reference sequence). The CDR3 extends over 12 amino acids. CDR3 protein: CNGETGEYEQYF. CDR3 coding DNA: TGCAATGGCGAGACAGGGGAGTACGAGCAGTACTTC.

V usage is TRBV7-9 and J usage is TRBJ2-1; D ambiguous. V lost 3 bases to trimming and J lost 0 bases, with 12 bases between them. This CDR3 has 16 residues. Germline loops: CDR1 SEHNR, CDR2 FQNEAQ (reference sequence). The DNA for the CDR3 is TGTGCCAGCAGCTTCAAGCTGATTAGCTCCTACAATGAGCAGTTCTTC. Encoded protein: CASSFKLISSYNEQFF. The variable domain in full, completed from reference TRBV7-9 and TRBJ2-1, reads DTGVSQNPRHKITKRGQNVTFRCDPISEHNRLYWYRQTLGQGPEFLTYFQNEAQLEKSRLLSDRFSAERPKGSFSTLEIQRTEQGDSAMYLCASSFKLISSYNEQFFGPGTRLTVL.

The rearrangement links TRBV6-2 or TRBV6-3 to TRBJ1-1; tentatively, D is TRBD1 (5 bases). V lost 7 bases to trimming and J lost 1 base, with 13 bases between them. The CDR3 spans 14 residues. The germline gives CDR1 MNHEY, CDR2 SVGEGT. CDR3 coding DNA: TGTGCCAGCATGGTGGGGCCCGAGAACACTGAAGCTTTCTTT. It is translated as CASMVGPENTEAFF.

The genes are TRBV20-1 and TRBJ2-1; no clear D. V was trimmed by 2 bases and J by 1 base, leaving 15 bases between them. This CDR3 region has 16 residues. The germline gives CDR1 DFQATT, CDR2 SNEGSKA (reference sequence). CDR3 residues: CSARFLRSESYNEQFF. The CDR3 region has the DNA TGCAGTGCTAGATTTCTTCGCAGCGAGTCCTACAATGAGCAGTTCTTC.

This clonotype was counted only a few times. V and J are TRBV24-1 and TRBJ2-3, with a tentative D call TRBD2 (6 bases). The CDR3 has 15 residues. Trimming stripped 1 base from V and 1 base from J, with 8 bases between. Germline-derived CDR1 and CDR2 are KGHDR and SFDVKD. The CDR3 region is CATSDFGGGTDTQYF. The CDR3, as DNA: TGTGCCACCAGTGATTTCGGCGGGGGCACAGATACGCAGTATTTT.